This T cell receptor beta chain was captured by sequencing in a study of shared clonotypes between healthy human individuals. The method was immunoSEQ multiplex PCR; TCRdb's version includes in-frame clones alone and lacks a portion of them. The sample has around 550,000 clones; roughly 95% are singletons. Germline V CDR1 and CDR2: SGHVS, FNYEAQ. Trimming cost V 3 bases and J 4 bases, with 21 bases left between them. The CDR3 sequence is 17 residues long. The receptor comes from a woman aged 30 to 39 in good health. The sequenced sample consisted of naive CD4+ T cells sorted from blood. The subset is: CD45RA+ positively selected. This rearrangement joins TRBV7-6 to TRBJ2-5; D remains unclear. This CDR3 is CASSFEFARALLETQYF. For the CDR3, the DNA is TGTGCCAGCAGCTTTGAGTTCGCCCGGGCCCTGCTAGAGACCCAGTACTTC.